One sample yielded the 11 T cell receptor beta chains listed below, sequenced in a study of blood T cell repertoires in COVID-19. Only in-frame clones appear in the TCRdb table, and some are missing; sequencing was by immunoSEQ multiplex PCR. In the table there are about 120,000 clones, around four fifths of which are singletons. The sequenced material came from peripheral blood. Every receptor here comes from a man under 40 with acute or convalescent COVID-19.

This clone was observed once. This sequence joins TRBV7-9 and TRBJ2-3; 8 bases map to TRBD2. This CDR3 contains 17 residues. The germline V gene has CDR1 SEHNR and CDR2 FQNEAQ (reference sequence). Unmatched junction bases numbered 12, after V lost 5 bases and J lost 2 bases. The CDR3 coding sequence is TGTGCCAGCAGCCTTGGGTCCTTAGCGGGGCCCACAGATACGCAGTATTTT. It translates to CASSLGSLAGPTDTQYF.

The CDR3 region has the DNA TGTGCCAGCAGCCCAGGACAGGGAACTTCACCCCTCCACTTT. It codes for CASSPGQGTSPLHF. J is TRBJ1-6 and V is TRBV7-2; TRBD1 matches 8 bases. There are 14 residues in the CDR3. V lost 5 bases and J lost 9; bases outside the gene matches: 6. Germline CDR1 reads SGHTA; CDR2 reads FQGNSA. Full variable domain (remainder filled in from reference TRBV7-2 and TRBJ1-6): GAGVSQSPSNKVTEKGKDVELRCDPISGHTALYWYRQSLGQGLEFLIYFQGNSAPDKSGLPSDRFSAERTGGSVSTLTIQRTQQEDSAVYLCASSPGQGTSPLHFGNGTRLTVT.

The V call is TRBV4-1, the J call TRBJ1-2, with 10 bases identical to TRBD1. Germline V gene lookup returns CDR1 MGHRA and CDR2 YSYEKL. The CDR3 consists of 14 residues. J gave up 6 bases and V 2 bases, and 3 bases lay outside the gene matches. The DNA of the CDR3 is TGCGCCAGCAGCCAACGCGGGACAGGGGATGGCTACACCTTC. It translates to CASSQRGTGDGYTF.

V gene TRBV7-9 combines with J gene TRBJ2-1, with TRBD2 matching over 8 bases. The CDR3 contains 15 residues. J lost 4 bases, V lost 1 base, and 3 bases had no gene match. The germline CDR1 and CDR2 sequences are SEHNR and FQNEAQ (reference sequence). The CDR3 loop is CASSLVAGGYNEQFF. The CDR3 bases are TGTGCCAGCAGCTTAGTCGCGGGAGGTTACAATGAGCAGTTCTTC.

CDR3 nucleotide sequence: TGTGCCAGCAGCTTAGCCTCAGGGGGCGTAATGAATGCTGAAGCTTTCTTT. This codes for CASSLASGGVMNAEAFF. V and J are TRBV7-8 and TRBJ1-1, with 8 bases aligning to TRBD1. Germline V gives CDR1 SGHVS, CDR2 FQNEAQ. CDR3 length equals 17 residues. V shed 0 bases, J shed 6 bases, and the junction held 12 bases outside the gene matches.

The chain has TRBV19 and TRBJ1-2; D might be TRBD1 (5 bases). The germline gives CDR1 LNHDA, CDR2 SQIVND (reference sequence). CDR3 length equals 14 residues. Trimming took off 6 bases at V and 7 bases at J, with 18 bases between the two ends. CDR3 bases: TGTGCCAGTAGCCCTGGGGGGAGAATGGGTGGCTACACCTTC. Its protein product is CASSPGGRMGGYTF.

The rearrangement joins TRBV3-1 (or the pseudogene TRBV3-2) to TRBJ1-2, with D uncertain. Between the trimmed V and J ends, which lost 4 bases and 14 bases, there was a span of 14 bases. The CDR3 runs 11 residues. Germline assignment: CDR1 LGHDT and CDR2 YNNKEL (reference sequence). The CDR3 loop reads CASSPSGSRTF. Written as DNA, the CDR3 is TGTGCCAGCAGCCCGTCCGGATCCAGGACCTTC.

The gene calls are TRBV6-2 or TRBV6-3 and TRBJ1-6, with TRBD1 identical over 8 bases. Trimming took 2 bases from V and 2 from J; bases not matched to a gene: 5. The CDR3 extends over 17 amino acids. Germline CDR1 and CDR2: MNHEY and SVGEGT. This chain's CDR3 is CASSYAGGWTYNSPLHF. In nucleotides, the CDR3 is TGTGCCAGCAGTTACGCAGGGGGCTGGACCTATAATTCACCCCTCCACTTT.

CDR3 protein: CAISVLADQETQYF. As DNA, the CDR3 is TGTGCCATCAGTGTTCTAGCGGACCAAGAGACCCAGTACTTC. The chain links TRBV10-3 to TRBJ2-5, with 7 bases matching TRBD2. Germline lookup yields CDR1 ENHRY and CDR2 SYGVKD. The CDR3 contains 14 residues. V lost 4 bases and J lost 0; bases outside the gene matches: 2.

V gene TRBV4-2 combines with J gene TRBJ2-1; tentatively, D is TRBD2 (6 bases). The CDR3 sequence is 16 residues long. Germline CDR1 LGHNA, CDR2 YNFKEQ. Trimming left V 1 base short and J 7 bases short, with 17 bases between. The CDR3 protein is CASSQAKTRTLNEQFF. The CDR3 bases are TGTGCCAGCAGCCAAGCAAAGACTAGAACTCTTAATGAGCAGTTCTTC.

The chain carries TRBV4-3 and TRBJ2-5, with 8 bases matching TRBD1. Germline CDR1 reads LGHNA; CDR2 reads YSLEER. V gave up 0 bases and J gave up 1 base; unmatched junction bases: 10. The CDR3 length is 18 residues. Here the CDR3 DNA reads TGCGCCAGCAGCCAAGAGTCGGCGGGGCAGGGGGCCCAAGAGACCCAGTACTTC. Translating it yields CASSQESAGQGAQETQYF.